The sequence of this TCR beta chain was determined in a study of neoadjuvant anti-PD-1 for oral cavity cancer. Findings and caveats of the study: Only a few patients per response group were TCR-analyzed; validation needed.

As concerns this clone: Antigen specificity is unknown.

Germline CDR1 is LNHDA and CDR2 is SQIVND (reference sequence). The CDR3 totals 15 residues. Trimming cost V 4 bases and J 4 bases, with 11 bases left between them. Assay used: immunoSEQ multiplex PCR; TCRdb lists only in-frame clones, some missing. The table shows tens of thousands of clones, with 40% to 50% occurring only once. Stated time point: after neoadjuvant nivolumab, at surgical resection. Patients had HPV-negative, locally advanced oral cavity squamous cell carcinoma. The source is a person aged 35-79 years with oral cavity squamous cell carcinoma. The sequencing used tumor tissue, collected after nivolumab (anti-PD-1) treatment. The chain couples TRBV19 to TRBJ2-6; D ambiguous. CDR3 amino acids: CASSTDGSGANVLTF. The DNA for the CDR3 is TGTGCCAGTAGTACCGATGGGTCCGGGGCCAACGTCCTGACTTTC.